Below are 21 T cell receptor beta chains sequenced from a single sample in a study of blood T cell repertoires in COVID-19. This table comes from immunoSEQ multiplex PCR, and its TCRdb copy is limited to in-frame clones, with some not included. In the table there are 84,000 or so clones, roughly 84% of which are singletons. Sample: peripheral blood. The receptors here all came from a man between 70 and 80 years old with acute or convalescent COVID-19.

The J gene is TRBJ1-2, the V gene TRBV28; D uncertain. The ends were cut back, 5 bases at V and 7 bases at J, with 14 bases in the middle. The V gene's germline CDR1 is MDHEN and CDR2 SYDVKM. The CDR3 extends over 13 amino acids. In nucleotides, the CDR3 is TGTGCCAGCAGTCTCCCCGGGAGCCCTGGCTACACCTTC. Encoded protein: CASSLPGSPGYTF.

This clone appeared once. The CDR3 DNA reads TGTGCCAGTAGTACGATTCAGGGCTCTGGAAACACCATATATTTT. It is translated as CASSTIQGSGNTIYF. This rearrangement joins TRBV19 to TRBJ1-3, with D possibly matching TRBD1 (5 bases). This CDR3 comprises 15 residues. Per the germline V gene, CDR1 is LNHDA and CDR2 is SQIVND (reference sequence). V gave up 4 bases and J gave up 0 bases, with 10 bases separating them.

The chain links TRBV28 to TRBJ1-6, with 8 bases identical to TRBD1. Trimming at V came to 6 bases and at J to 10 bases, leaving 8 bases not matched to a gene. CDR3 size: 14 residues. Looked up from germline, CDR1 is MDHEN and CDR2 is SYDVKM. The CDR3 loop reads CASRTDRGRSPLHF. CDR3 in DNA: TGTGCCAGCAGAACCGACAGGGGACGGTCACCCCTCCACTTT.

CDR3: CASSLARGSNTGELFF. Here the CDR3 DNA reads TGCGCCAGCAGCTTGGCCCGGGGGTCGAACACCGGGGAGCTGTTTTTT. This chain links TRBV5-1 with TRBJ2-2; D possibly corresponds to TRBD2 (6 bases). The CDR3 is 16 amino acids. Germline V lookup: CDR1 SGHRS, CDR2 YFSETQ. Trimming removed 0 bases from V and 0 bases from J, with 9 bases in between.

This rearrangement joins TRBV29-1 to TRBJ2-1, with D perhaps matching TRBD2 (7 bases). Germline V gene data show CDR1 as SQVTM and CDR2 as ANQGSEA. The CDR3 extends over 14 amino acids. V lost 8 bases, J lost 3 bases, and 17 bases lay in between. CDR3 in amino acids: CSTLRGGLYNEQFF. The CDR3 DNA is TGCAGCACCCTAAGGGGGGGCCTCTACAATGAGCAGTTCTTC.

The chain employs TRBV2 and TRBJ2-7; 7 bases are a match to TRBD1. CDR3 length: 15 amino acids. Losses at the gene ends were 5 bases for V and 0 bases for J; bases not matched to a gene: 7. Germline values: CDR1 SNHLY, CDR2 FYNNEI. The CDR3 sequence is CASSQTAGGSYEQYF. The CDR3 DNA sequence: TGTGCCAGCAGTCAAACGGCAGGGGGCTCCTACGAGCAGTACTTC.

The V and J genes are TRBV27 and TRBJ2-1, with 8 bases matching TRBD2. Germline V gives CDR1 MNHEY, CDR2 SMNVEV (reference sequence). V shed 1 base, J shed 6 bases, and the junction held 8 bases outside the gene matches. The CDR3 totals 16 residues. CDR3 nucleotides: TGTGCCAGCAGTTTATACGGGACTAGGGGGGCCAATGAGCAGTTCTTC. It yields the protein CASSLYGTRGANEQFF.

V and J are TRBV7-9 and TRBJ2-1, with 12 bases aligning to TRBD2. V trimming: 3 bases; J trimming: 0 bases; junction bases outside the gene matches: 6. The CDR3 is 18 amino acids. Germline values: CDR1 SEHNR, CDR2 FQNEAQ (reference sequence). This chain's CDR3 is CASSFRLAGESSYNEQFF. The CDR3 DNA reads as TGTGCCAGCAGCTTCCGACTAGCGGGAGAGAGCTCCTACAATGAGCAGTTCTTC.

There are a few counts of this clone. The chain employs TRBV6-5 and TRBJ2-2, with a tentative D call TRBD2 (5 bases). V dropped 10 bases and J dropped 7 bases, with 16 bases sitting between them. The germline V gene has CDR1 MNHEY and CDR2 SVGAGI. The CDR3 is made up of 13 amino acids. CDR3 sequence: CAILREPVGELFF. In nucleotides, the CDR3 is TGTGCCATCCTGAGGGAGCCGGTCGGGGAGCTGTTTTTT.

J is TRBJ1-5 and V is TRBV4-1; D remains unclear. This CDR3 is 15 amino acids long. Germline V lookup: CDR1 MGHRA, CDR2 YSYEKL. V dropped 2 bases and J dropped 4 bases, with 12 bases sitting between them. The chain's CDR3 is CASSQKFDTNQPQHF. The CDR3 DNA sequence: TGCGCCAGCAGCCAAAAGTTTGACACGAATCAGCCCCAGCATTTT.

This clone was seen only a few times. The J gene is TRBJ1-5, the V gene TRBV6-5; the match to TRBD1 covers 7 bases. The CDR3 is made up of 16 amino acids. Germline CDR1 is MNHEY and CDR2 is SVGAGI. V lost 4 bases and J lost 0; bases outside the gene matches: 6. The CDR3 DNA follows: TGTGCCAGCAGTTCGCGACAGGGCAATAGCAATCAGCCCCAGCATTTT. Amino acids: CASSSRQGNSNQPQHF.

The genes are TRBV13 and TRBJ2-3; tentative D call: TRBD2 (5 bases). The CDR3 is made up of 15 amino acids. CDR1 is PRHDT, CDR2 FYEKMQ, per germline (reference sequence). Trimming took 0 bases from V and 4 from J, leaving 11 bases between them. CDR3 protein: CASSLGFGESDTQYF. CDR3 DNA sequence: TGTGCCAGCAGCTTAGGATTCGGGGAATCAGATACGCAGTATTTT.

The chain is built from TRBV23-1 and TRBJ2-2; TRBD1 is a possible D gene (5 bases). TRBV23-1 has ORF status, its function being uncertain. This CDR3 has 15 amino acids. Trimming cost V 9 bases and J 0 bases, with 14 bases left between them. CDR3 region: CASPHRRANTGELFF. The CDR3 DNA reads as TGCGCCAGTCCGCACAGGCGCGCGAACACCGGGGAGCTGTTTTTT.

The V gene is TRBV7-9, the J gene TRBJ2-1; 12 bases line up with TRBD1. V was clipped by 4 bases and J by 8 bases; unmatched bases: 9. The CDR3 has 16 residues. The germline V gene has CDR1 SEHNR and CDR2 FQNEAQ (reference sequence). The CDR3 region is CASSSRGTGGRDEQFF. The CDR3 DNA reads TGTGCCAGCAGCTCCCGCGGGACAGGGGGCCGGGATGAGCAGTTCTTC.

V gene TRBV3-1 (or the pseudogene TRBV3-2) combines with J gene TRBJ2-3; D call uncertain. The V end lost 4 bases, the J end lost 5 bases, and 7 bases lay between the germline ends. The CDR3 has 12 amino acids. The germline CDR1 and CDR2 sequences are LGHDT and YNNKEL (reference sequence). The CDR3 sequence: CASSRLRDTQYF. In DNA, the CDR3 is TGTGCCAGCAGCCGACTCCGAGATACGCAGTATTTT.

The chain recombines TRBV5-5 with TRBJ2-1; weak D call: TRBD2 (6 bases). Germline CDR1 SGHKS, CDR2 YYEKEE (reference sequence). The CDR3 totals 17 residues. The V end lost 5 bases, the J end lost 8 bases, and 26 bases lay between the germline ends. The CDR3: CASSRTTSSGRSYEQFF. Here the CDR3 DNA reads TGTGCCAGCAGTCGTACGACTAGTTCAGGCCGATCCTATGAGCAGTTCTTC.

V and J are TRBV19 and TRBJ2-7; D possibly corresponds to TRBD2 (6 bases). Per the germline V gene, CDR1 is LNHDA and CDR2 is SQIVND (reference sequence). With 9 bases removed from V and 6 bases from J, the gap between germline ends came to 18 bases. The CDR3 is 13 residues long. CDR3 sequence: CASAQQRGSEQYV. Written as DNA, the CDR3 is TGTGCCAGCGCCCAACAACGGGGGTCCGAGCAGTACGTC.

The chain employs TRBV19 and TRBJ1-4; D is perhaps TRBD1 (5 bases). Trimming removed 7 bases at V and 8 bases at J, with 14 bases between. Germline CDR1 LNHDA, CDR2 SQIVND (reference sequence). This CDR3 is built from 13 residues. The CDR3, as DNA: TGTGCCAGTAAGACAGAACCTCCGGAAAAACTGTTTTTT. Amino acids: CASKTEPPEKLFF.

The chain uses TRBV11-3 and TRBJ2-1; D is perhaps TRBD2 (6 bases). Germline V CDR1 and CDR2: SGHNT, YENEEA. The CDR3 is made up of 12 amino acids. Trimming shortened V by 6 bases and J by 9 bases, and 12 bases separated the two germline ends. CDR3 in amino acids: CASSRRAGEQFF. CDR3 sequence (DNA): TGTGCCAGCAGTCGGAGGGCCGGTGAGCAGTTCTTC.

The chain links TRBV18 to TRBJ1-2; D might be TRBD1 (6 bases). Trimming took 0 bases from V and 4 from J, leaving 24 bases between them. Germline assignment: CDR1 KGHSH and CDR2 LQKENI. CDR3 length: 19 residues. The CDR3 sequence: CASSPPPRLQGERVYGYTF. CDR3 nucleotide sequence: TGTGCCAGCTCACCACCACCCCGATTACAGGGTGAGAGGGTCTATGGCTACACCTTC.

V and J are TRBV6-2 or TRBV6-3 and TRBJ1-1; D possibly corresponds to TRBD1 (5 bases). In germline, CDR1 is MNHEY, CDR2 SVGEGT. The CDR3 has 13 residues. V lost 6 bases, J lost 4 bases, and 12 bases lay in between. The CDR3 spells CASSLWRGTEAFF. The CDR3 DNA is TGTGCCAGCAGCCTATGGAGGGGCACTGAAGCTTTCTTT.